The entry below describes one TCR beta chain. Its antigen is not known. The PCR employed 60 Vbeta primers together with 13 Jbeta primers. Only in-frame clones appear in the TCRdb table, and some are missing; sequencing was by immunoSEQ multiplex PCR. The table includes about 77,000 clones, 78% detected once. This sample was taken from a study of cytomegalovirus exposure and HLA in healthy donors. Overall study results and limits: In a later analysis, parvovirus B19, influenza, CMV and Epstein-Barr virus appeared linked to several top co-occurrence clusters.

Germline assignment: CDR1 LGHNT and CDR2 FRNRAP. Trimming cost V 4 bases and J 3 bases; bases outside gene matches: 5. This CDR3 spans 15 amino acids. Each donor's status was that of a healthy bone marrow donor. This chain connects TRBV12-5 to TRBJ2-2, with 7 bases that match TRBD2. Sequencing used PBMCs. The sequence was collected from a middle-aged man in good health and CMV-seronegative. The CDR3: CASGSGLVDTGELFF. The CDR3 bases are TGTGCTAGTGGTTCTGGACTAGTGGACACCGGGGAGCTGTTTTTT.